This T cell receptor (beta chain) emerged from a study of cytotoxic CD8 clonotypes in ibrutinib-treated CLL. Turning to this clone: Its target is not known.

Regarding the study as a whole: Sampling times (in sustained-remission versus progressing patients) were not the same.

Using immunoSEQ multiplex PCR, the repertoire was profiled, and TCRdb retains in-frame clones only, with some absent. The sample yields 300,000 to 400,000 clones, about 61% seen once. This CDR3 is built from 12 residues. Trimming took 4 bases from V and 5 from J, leaving 8 bases between them. Germline V lookup: CDR1 SGHDN, CDR2 FVKESK. This clonotype originated in a human donor with chronic lymphocytic leukemia. Source: PBMCs, taken after 36 months of ibrutinib treatment. This chain uses TRBV14 with TRBJ1-1; D gene unclear. The CDR3 here is CASSPVWTEAFF. The CDR3 nucleotides are TGTGCCAGCAGCCCGGTGTGGACTGAAGCTTTCTTT. The whole variable domain, filled in from reference TRBV14 and TRBJ1-1, reads EAGVTQFPSHSVIEKGQTVTLRCDPISGHDNLYWYRRVMGKEIKFLLHFVKESKQDESGMPNNRFLAERTGGTYSTLKVQPAELEDSGVYFCASSPVWTEAFFGQGTRLTVV.